This T cell receptor (beta chain) was obtained from a study of blood T cell repertoires in COVID-19. In the case of this clone: A read error may produce the germline difference seen at one junction end.

Assay: immunoSEQ multiplex PCR; the TCRdb copy retains only in-frame clones and omits some. The repertoire holds 85,000 to 100,000 clones, with about nine tenths as singletons. The receptor comes from a man in his 60s with acute or convalescent COVID-19. What was sequenced was peripheral blood.

CDR3: CASSAGQGSVTF. As DNA, the CDR3 is TGTGCCAGCAGCGCCGGACAGGGATCGGTAACTTTT. This chain connects TRBV9 to TRBJ1-4; 8 bases line up with TRBD1. The germline V gene encodes CDR1 SGDLS and CDR2 YYNGEE. The CDR3 is made up of 12 amino acids.